These T cell receptor beta chains were read from a single sample in a study of cytomegalovirus exposure and HLA in healthy donors. The table came from immunoSEQ multiplex PCR; TCRdb's copy has only in-frame clones and leaves some out. The profile shows around 180,000 clones, roughly 84% of them singletons. The sequenced sample consisted of PBMCs. These receptors were taken from a man younger than 35 in good health and CMV-seropositive. CDR3s include the opening cysteine and the closing phenylalanine or tryptophan. A D gene is named only where the DNA matches it firmly. Rows give clone size only sometimes, using once, few, many, or a class for an expanded clone.

>NA|TRBJ2-3|NA|TRBV9
CASSVVGLTDTQYF
TGTGCCAGCAGCGTAGTGGGCCTAACAGATACGCAGTATTTT
>TRBD2|TRBJ2-3|NA|TRBV5-1
CASSLGGAGTDTQYF
TGCGCCAGCAGCTTGGGGGGAGCGGGAACAGATACGCAGTATTTT
>NA|TRBJ2-1|NA|TRBV15
CATSRRIGAGYNEQFF
TGTGCCACCAGCAGGCGAATAGGGGCTGGCTACAATGAGCAGTTCTTC
>TRBD1|TRBJ1-5|once|TRBV19
CASSISPGTAYQPQHF
TGTGCCAGTAGTATCTCGCCCGGGACAGCTTATCAGCCCCAGCATTTT
>TRBD2|TRBJ2-5|NA|TRBV5-4
CASSSGTSGSRGETQYF
TGTGCCAGCAGCTCTGGGACTAGCGGGAGTAGGGGAGAGACCCAGTACTTC
>NA|TRBJ2-2|NA|TRBV29-1
CSVTGTPSTGELFF
TGCAGCGTTACCGGGACACCCTCCACCGGGGAGCTGTTTTTT
>NA|TRBJ1-5|NA|TRBV15
CATSRVSGQPQHF
TGTGCCACCAGCAGAGTCTCAGGACAGCCCCAGCATTTT
>NA|TRBJ2-7|NA|TRBV4-2
CASSQDIASAWGQYF
TGTGCCAGCAGCCAAGATATCGCTAGCGCCTGGGGGCAGTACTTC
>NA|TRBJ1-5|NA|TRBV30
CASRGRQDQPQHF
TGTGCCTCTAGAGGCCGGCAAGATCAGCCCCAGCATTTT
>TRBD1|TRBJ2-2|NA|TRBV7-3
CASSPTGVTGELFF
TGTGCCAGCAGCCCCACAGGGGTCACCGGGGAGCTGTTTTTT
>TRBD2|TRBJ2-1|NA|TRBV7-3
CASSPTSWANEQFF
TGTGCCAGCAGCCCGACTAGCTGGGCTAATGAGCAGTTCTTC
>TRBD2|TRBJ2-7|NA|TRBV11-2
CASSSRLAGDSEQYF
TGTGCCAGCAGCTCTCGACTAGCGGGAGATTCCGAGCAGTACTTC
>NA|TRBJ2-1|once|TRBV11-3
CASSLEPGSYNEQFF
TGTGCCAGCAGCTTAGAACCAGGGTCCTACAATGAGCAGTTCTTC
>TRBD1|TRBJ2-5|NA|TRBV7-8
CASSLLSTGGQETQYF
TGTGCCAGCAGCCTGCTCTCGACAGGGGGACAAGAGACCCAGTACTTC
>TRBD1|TRBJ2-7|NA|TRBV19
CASRDTGVREQYF
TGTGCCAGTAGAGATACAGGGGTTCGCGAGCAGTACTTC
>NA|TRBJ1-1|once|TRBV15
CATSLRGSRGVIDTEAFF
TGTGCCACCAGTCTAAGGGGATCCAGGGGAGTAATAGACACTGAAGCTTTCTTT
>TRBD1|TRBJ2-2|few|TRBV28
CASSYGQGTGELFF
TGTGCCAGCAGCTATGGACAGGGCACCGGGGAGCTGTTTTTT
>NA|TRBJ2-7|once|TRBV13
CASSFRSSYEQYF
TGTGCCAGCAGCTTTCGGAGCTCCTACGAGCAGTACTTC
>NA|TRBJ2-5|NA|TRBV5-1
CASSLAAGSQETQYF
TGCGCCAGCAGCTTGGCGGCAGGAAGCCAAGAGACCCAGTACTTC
>TRBD2|TRBJ2-1|NA|TRBV4-2
CASSQGLAGVNEQFF
TGTGCCAGCAGCCAGGGACTAGCGGGAGTAAATGAGCAGTTCTTC
>NA|TRBJ2-1|once|TRBV19
CASSLGATGTDHNEQFF
TGTGCCAGTAGCCTAGGGGCCACAGGTACAGACCACAATGAGCAGTTCTTC
>TRBD2|TRBJ2-1|NA|TRBV7-9
CASSLARGLAGPQGNEQFF
TGTGCCAGCAGCTTAGCTCGGGGACTAGCGGGACCACAAGGTAATGAGCAGTTCTTC
>NA|TRBJ1-1|NA|TRBV5-1
CASSVSRGTEAFF
TGCGCCAGCAGCGTATCGCGGGGAACTGAAGCTTTCTTT
>TRBD1|TRBJ2-7|NA|TRBV6-1
CASSEDRGYYEQYF
TGTGCCAGCAGCGAGGACAGGGGCTACTACGAGCAGTACTTC
>TRBD2|TRBJ2-7|NA|TRBV6-5
CASSYSLADYEQYF
TGTGCCAGCAGTTACTCACTAGCGGACTACGAGCAGTACTTC
>NA|TRBJ2-7|NA|TRBV4-3
CASSQRDGTYEQYF
TGCGCCAGCAGCCAACGGGATGGGACCTACGAGCAGTACTTC
>NA|TRBJ2-2|NA|TRBV6-5
CASSTGPTGELFF
TGTGCCAGCAGTACAGGGCCCACCGGGGAGCTGTTTTTT
>NA|TRBJ1-1|NA|TRBV28
CASSLGRGGNTEAFF
TGTGCCAGCAGCCTAGGGCGGGGCGGGAACACTGAAGCTTTCTTT
>NA|TRBJ1-1|once|TRBV28
CASDWGLGSTEAFF
TGTGCCAGCGACTGGGGGCTGGGGAGCACTGAAGCTTTCTTT
>NA|TRBJ1-5|NA|TRBV19
CASATRVYQPQHF
TGTGCTTCCGCTACGAGGGTTTATCAGCCCCAGCATTTT
>NA|TRBJ2-2|NA|TRBV27
CASSWGAGELFF
TGTGCCAGCAGTTGGGGGGCCGGGGAGCTGTTTTTT
>TRBD1|TRBJ2-6|NA|TRBV6-5
CASRDRDSGANVLTF
TGTGCCAGCCGGGACAGGGATTCCGGGGCCAACGTCCTGACTTTC
>TRBD1|TRBJ1-1|NA|TRBV30
CAWSVRFRNRGVLETEAFF
TGTGCCTGGAGTGTACGATTTCGCAACAGGGGTGTGCTAGAAACTGAAGCTTTCTTT
>NA|TRBJ1-1|NA|TRBV7-2
CASSLEGSTEAFF
TGTGCCAGCAGCTTAGAAGGGAGTACTGAAGCTTTCTTT
>NA|TRBJ2-5|NA|TRBV5-8
CASSLEAGQETQYF
TGTGCCAGCAGCTTGGAGGCGGGTCAAGAGACCCAGTACTTC
>TRBD1|TRBJ1-1|NA|TRBV13
CASSSRQGGNTEAFF
TGTGCCAGCAGCTCCCGGCAGGGGGGGAACACTGAAGCTTTCTTT
>TRBD2|TRBJ2-1|NA|TRBV7-9
CASSFPFGAGGPYEQFF
TGTGCCAGCAGCTTCCCCTTTGGAGCGGGAGGGCCGTATGAGCAGTTCTTC
>TRBD1|TRBJ1-1|NA|TRBV28
CASSPRGLRTEAFF
TGTGCCAGCAGTCCGAGGGGGCTTAGGACTGAAGCTTTCTTT
>NA|TRBJ2-5|NA|TRBV21-1
CASSNPRKETQYF
TGTGCCAGCAGCAACCCGCGGAAGGAGACCCAGTACTTC
>NA|TRBJ2-7|NA|TRBV5-1
CASSLEGLSYEQYF
TGCGCCAGCAGCTTGGAGGGACTTAGCTACGAGCAGTACTTC
>NA|TRBJ2-3|NA|TRBV11-2
CASSLHPDSMTDTQYF
TGTGCCAGCAGCCTCCACCCGGACAGCATGACAGATACGCAGTATTTT
>NA|TRBJ2-2|NA|TRBV5-1
CASSLERGTGELFF
TGCGCCAGCAGCTTGGAGAGAGGCACCGGGGAGCTGTTTTTT
>NA|TRBJ2-3|NA|TRBV12-1
CASSFNGLAVSDTQYF
TGTGCCAGCAGCTTTAATGGACTAGCGGTCTCAGATACGCAGTATTTT
>NA|TRBJ2-7|few|TRBV27
CASSRGLQQYF
TGTGCCAGCAGTAGAGGCCTTCAGCAGTACTTC
>TRBD2|TRBJ2-7|NA|TRBV9
CASSVATGLAGGEQYF
TGTGCCAGCAGCGTAGCTACGGGACTAGCGGGTGGGGAGCAGTACTTC
>NA|TRBJ2-5|NA|TRBV6-5
CASSEQGTVETQYF
TGTGCCAGCAGTGAACAGGGAACTGTGGAGACCCAGTACTTC
>NA|TRBJ1-4|NA|TRBV29-1
CSAVGGGLTNEKLFF
TGCAGCGCTGTAGGGGGGGGGCTCACTAATGAAAAACTGTTTTTT
>NA|TRBJ1-5|NA|TRBV28
CASLGPGGGQPQHF
TGTGCCAGCCTAGGACCGGGCGGGGGACAGCCCCAGCATTTT
>NA|TRBJ1-1|NA|TRBV7-8
CASSFPRNTEAFF
TGTGCCAGCAGCTTTCCCAGGAACACTGAAGCTTTCTTT
>TRBD2|TRBJ2-1|NA|TRBV4-2
CASSQDGGGSYNEQFF
TGTGCCAGCAGCCAAGATGGCGGGGGCTCCTACAATGAGCAGTTCTTC
>NA|TRBJ2-3|many|TRBV7-8
CASSPPDSITDTQYF
TGTGCCAGCAGCCCCCCGGACTCAATAACAGATACGCAGTATTTT
>TRBD2|TRBJ2-1|NA|TRBV29-1
CSVEKLAGGYNEQFF
TGCAGCGTTGAAAAACTAGCGGGAGGCTACAATGAGCAGTTCTTC
>NA|TRBJ1-5|NA|TRBV2
CASRLAHGGNQPQHF
TGTGCCAGCAGACTCGCCCACGGAGGCAATCAGCCCCAGCATTTT
>NA|TRBJ1-1|NA|TRBV28
CASSLVLPEAFF
TGTGCCAGCAGTTTAGTACTGCCTGAAGCTTTCTTT
>TRBD1|TRBJ1-2|NA|TRBV7-2
CASSFGTGEYGYTF
TGTGCCAGCAGCTTTGGGACAGGGGAATATGGCTACACCTTC
>NA|TRBJ1-4|NA|TRBV4-1
CASSTRLNEKLFF
TGCGCCAGCTCCACTCGACTTAATGAAAAACTGTTTTTT
>NA|TRBJ2-1|NA|TRBV30
CAWSVPAGEQFF
TGTGCCTGGAGTGTACCGGCAGGAGAGCAGTTCTTC
>TRBD2|TRBJ2-3|few|TRBV4-3
CASSLGLGRTDTQYF
TGCGCCAGCAGCCTAGGACTAGGGCGCACAGATACGCAGTATTTT
>NA|TRBJ1-2|NA|TRBV7-2
CASSLGFGGSPGYTF
TGTGCCAGCAGCTTAGGTTTCGGGGGGTCCCCTGGCTACACCTTC
>NA|TRBJ2-7|NA|TRBV7-8
CASSLTGLGTYEQYF
TGTGCCAGCAGCTTAACAGGCCTGGGTACCTACGAGCAGTACTTC